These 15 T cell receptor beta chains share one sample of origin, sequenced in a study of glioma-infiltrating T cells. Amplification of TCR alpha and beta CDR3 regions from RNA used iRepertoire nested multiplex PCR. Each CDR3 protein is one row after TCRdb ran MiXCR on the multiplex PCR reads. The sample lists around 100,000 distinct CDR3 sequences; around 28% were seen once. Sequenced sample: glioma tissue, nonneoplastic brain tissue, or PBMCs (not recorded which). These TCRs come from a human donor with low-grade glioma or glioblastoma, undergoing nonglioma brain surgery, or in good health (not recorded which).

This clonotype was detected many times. Here the CDR3 DNA reads TGTGCCAGCAGCCCAGGGGATAGCTCCTACAATGAGCAGTTCTTC. Amino acids: CASSPGDSSYNEQFF. V gene TRBV7-6 combines with J gene TRBJ2-1, with D possibly TRBD1 on 6 matching bases. Trimming took 5 bases from V and 0 from J, leaving 11 bases between them. The CDR3 totals 15 residues. CDR1 and CDR2 from the germline V gene are SGHVS and FNYEAQ.

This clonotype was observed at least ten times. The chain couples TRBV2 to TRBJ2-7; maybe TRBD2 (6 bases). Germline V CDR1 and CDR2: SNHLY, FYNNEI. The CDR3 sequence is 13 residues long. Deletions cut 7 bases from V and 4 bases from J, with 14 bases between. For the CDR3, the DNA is TGTGCCAGCAACGATGTGGGGGGTTACGAGCAGTACTTC. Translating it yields CASNDVGGYEQYF.

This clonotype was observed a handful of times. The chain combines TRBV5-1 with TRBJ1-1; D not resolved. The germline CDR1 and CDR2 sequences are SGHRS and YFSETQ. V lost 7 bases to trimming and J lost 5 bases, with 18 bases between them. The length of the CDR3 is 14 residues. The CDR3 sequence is CASGPGFTGTEAFF. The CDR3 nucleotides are TGCGCCAGCGGTCCGGGGTTCACTGGGACTGAAGCTTTCTTT.

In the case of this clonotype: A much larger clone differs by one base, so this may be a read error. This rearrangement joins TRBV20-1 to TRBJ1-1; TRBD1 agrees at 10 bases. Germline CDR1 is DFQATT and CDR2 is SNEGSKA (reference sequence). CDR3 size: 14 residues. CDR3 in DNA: TGCGGTGCTAGCACCGGGACAGGGGACACTGAAGCTTTCTTT. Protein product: CGASTGTGDTEAFF.

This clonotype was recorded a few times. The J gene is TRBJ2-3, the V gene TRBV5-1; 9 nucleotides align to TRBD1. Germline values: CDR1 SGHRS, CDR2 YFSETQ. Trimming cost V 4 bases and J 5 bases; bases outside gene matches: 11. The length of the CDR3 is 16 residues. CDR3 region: CASSGAGQGYKDTQYF. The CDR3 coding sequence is TGCGCCAGCAGCGGCGCGGGACAGGGCTATAAAGATACGCAGTATTTT.

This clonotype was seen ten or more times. CDR3 sequence: CASRRGGETFF. The DNA of the CDR3 is TGTGCCAGCAGAAGAGGGGGGGAGACTTTCTTT. The chain employs TRBV28 and TRBJ1-1, with D possibly being TRBD1 (6 bases). The V end was cut by 6 bases, the J end by 12 bases, with 14 bases between. The CDR3 loop spans 11 amino acids. From germline, CDR1 is MDHEN and CDR2 SYDVKM.

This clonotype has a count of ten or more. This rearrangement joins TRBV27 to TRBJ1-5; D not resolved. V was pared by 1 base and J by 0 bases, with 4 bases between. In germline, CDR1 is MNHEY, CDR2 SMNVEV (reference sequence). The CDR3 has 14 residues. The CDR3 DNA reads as TGTGCCAGCAGTTTATACTCTAGCAATCAGCCCCAGCATTTT. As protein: CASSLYSSNQPQHF.

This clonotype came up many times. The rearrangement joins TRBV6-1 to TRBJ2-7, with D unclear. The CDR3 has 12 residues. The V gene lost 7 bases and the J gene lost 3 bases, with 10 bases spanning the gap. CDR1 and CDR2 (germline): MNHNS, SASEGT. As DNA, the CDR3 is TGTGCCAGCATGGAACAGAACTACGAGCAGTACTTC. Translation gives CASMEQNYEQYF.

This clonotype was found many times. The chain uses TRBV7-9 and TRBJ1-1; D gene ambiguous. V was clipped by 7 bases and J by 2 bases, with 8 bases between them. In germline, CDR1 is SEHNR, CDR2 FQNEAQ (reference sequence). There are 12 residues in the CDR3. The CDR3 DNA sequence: TGTGCCAGCACCTATCTAAACACTGAAGCTTTCTTT. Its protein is CASTYLNTEAFF.

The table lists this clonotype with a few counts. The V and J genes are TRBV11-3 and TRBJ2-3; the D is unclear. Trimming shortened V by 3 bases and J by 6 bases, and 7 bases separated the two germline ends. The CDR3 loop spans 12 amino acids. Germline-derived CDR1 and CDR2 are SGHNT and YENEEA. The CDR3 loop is CASSFTGDTQYF. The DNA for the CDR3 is TGTGCCAGCAGCTTCACTGGGGATACGCAGTATTTT. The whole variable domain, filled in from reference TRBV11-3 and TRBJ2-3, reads EAGVVQSPRYKIIEKKQPVAFWCNPISGHNTLYWYLQNLGQGPELLIRYENEEAVDDSQLPKDRFSAERLKGVDSTLKIQPAELGDSAVYLCASSFTGDTQYFGPGTRLTVL.

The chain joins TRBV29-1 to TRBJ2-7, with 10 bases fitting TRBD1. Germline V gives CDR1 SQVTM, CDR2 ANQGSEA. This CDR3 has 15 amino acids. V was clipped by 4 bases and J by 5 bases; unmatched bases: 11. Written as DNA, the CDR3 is TGCAGCGTTGGCCACCGGGACAGGGGAAATCACGAGCAGTACTTC. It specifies CSVGHRDRGNHEQYF.

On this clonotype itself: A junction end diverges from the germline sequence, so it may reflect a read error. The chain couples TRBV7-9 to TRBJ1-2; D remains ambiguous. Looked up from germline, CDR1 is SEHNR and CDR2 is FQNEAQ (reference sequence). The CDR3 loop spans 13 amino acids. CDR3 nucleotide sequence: TGTGCCAGCGGCTTAGGGATGCAGACCGGCTACACCTTC. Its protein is CASGLGMQTGYTF.

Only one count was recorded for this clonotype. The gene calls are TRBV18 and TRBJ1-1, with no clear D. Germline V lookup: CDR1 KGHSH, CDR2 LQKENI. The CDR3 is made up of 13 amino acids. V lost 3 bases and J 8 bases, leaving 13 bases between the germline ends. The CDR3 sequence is CASSPQANGEAFF. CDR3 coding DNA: TGTGCCAGCTCACCCCAGGCTAATGGCGAAGCTTTCTTT.

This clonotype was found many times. The CDR3 loop is CASSQDIQGTSYGYTF. In DNA, the CDR3 is TGTGCCAGCAGCCAAGATATACAAGGGACGTCCTATGGCTACACCTTC. V usage is TRBV4-2 and J usage is TRBJ1-2; perhaps TRBD1 as D (5 bases). V was pared by 0 bases and J by 4 bases, with 15 bases between. The germline V gene encodes CDR1 LGHNA and CDR2 YNFKEQ. There are 16 residues in the CDR3.

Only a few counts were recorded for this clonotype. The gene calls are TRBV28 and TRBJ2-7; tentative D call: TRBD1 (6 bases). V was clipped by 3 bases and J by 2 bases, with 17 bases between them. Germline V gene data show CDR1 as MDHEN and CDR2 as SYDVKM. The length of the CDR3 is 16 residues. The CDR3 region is CASSFETGQPTYEQYF. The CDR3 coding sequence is TGTGCCAGCAGTTTTGAAACGGGACAACCTACCTACGAGCAGTACTTC.